This TCR beta chain derives from a study of blood T cell repertoires in COVID-19 (dated by TCRdb to 2018 to 2021). Regarding the study in general: Samples from collaborators originated in the United States, Italy and Spain and spanned both the acute and convalescent phases of COVID-19. The prospective study material was composed of cDNA or gDNA derived from T cells, B-cell-depleted T cells, or PBMCs. Subjects who had been exposed to COVID-19, were actively infected with it, or had recovered from it provided the deeply sampled blood TCRbeta repertoires that made up the dataset. The repertoires were released in a freely available public database intended as a resource for research on the immune response to SARS-CoV-2. Samples were obtained from the ongoing ImmuneRACE study (first 160 participants) and from about 1,300 subjects provided by 6 global collaborators. Nearly every sample came with metadata listing a de-identified subject ID, COVID-19 status, age in years and sex. HLA class I and class II types, where available, came from metadata supplied by the sample provider rather than from assay-based typing. General findings and caveats noted by the study authors: The quantity of clinical and demographic metadata differed by source and by participant and was supplied without curation.

Concerning this clone itself: Which antigen it targets is not known. Per-base quality was not reported, and no clone a single base away is much larger than it.

TCRbeta CDR3 regions were amplified from genomic DNA by means of the immunoSEQ Assay, a bias-controlled multiplex PCR. Per the authors' processing: Nucleated cell counts per sample were estimated from amplification of reference gene primers within the assay. To quantify the absolute abundance of each unique TCRbeta CDR3 rearrangement, sequence reads were collapsed and filtered. For each sample, productive Simpson clonality was calculated as the square root of Simpson's diversity index across productive rearrangements. TCRdb retrieved this table from immuneACCESS and kept in-frame rearrangements only. Not all clones are present; in checked studies, unresolved V genes account for under half, and no reason is known for the remainder. V and J calls plus clone size are reproduced from that table; the DNA served to infer D and trimming. The sample yields about 200,000 clones; roughly 82% were counted once. The ten top clones hold roughly an eighth of the sample.

Collaborating institutions collected whole blood in K2EDTA tubes following their own protocols. For TCRbeta analysis, collaborators shipped samples in one of three forms: frozen whole blood, isolated PBMCs, or DNA extracted from either of those sample types. The source is a human donor in a cohort sampled during active COVID-19. Sequencing was carried out using peripheral blood.

The nucleotides read TGTGCCAGCAGCTTAGTCGGAGCACAGGGCGGGGGCTACACCTTC. It translates as CASSLVGAQGGGYTF. The sequence links TRBV7-8 to TRBJ1-2; matching of 6 bases hints at TRBD1 as the D gene. The junction carries 17 bases between V and J, which are trimmed by 1 base and 8 bases respectively. Spanning cysteine to phenylalanine, the CDR3 consists of 15 amino acids. Only the CDR3 region is kept as DNA, spanning 45 bases read in frame from base 1. From a lookup of the germline V gene, CDR1 and CDR2 are SGHVS and FQNEAQ.